A single sample gave rise to the 21 T cell receptor beta chains below, sequenced in a study of T-cell memory formation after mild COVID-19. TCRdb reanalysed the 5' RACE reads using MiXCR and keeps one entry per CDR3 protein. Of approximately 560,000 distinct CDR3 sequences listed, roughly 17% were seen once; the top ten hold roughly 7.7%. The sample was PBMCs or a T cell subset sorted from them (not recorded which). The receptors stem from an adult woman who had mild COVID-19 (a few samples of this study predate the infection). Cell type and time point are not known.

The genes are TRBV5-1 and TRBJ2-7; 9 nucleotides line up with TRBD1. The junction had 9 bases not matched to a gene; V was cut back by 4 bases and J by 7 bases. The CDR3 is 14 amino acids. CDR1 is SGHRS, CDR2 YFSETQ, per germline. For the CDR3, the DNA is TGCGCCAGCAGCATCGGGACAGGGAATCGGGAGCAGTACTTC. Amino acid sequence: CASSIGTGNREQYF. The full variable domain, with the rest looked up from reference TRBV5-1 and TRBJ2-7, is KAGVTQTPRYLIKTRGQQVTLSCSPISGHRSVSWYQQTPGQGLQFLFEYFSETQRNKGNFPGRFSGRQFSNSRSEMNVSTLELGDSALYLCASSIGTGNREQYFGPGTRLTVT.

This chain joins TRBV19 and TRBJ1-5; unclear D gene. Germline V lookup: CDR1 LNHDA, CDR2 SQIVND (reference sequence). This CDR3 is built from 12 residues. V was pared by 4 bases and J by 7 bases, with 8 bases between. The DNA of the CDR3 is TGTGCCAGTAGTAAGGGAAGGCAGCCCCAGCATTTT. Translating gives CASSKGRQPQHF.

The genes are TRBV6-2 or TRBV6-3 and TRBJ2-1, with D possibly TRBD2 on 5 matching bases. In germline, CDR1 is MNHEY, CDR2 SVGEGT. This CDR3 is 14 amino acids long. Trimming took 7 bases from V and 5 from J, leaving 15 bases between them. CDR3 sequence reads: CASKPDFGHNEQFF. The CDR3 DNA reads TGTGCCAGCAAACCGGACTTTGGGCACAATGAGCAGTTCTTC.

This clonotype was recorded many times. This chain uses TRBV6-6 with TRBJ2-7, with 9 bases that match TRBD2. CDR1 and CDR2 (germline): MNHNY, SVGAGI (reference sequence). The CDR3 is 15 amino acids. The V and J ends lost 6 bases and 3 bases, in that order; junction bases with no gene match: 9. The CDR3 DNA follows: TGTGCCAGCAGACAGAGGGGAGCGGGAGGCTACGAGCAGTACTTC. This codes for CASRQRGAGGYEQYF.

The chain couples TRBV29-1 to TRBJ1-1, with TRBD1 as a possible D gene (5 bases). Trimming cost V 4 bases and J 0 bases, with 12 bases left between them. The CDR3 has 14 residues. Germline assignment: CDR1 SQVTM and CDR2 ANQGSEA. The CDR3 coding sequence is TGCAGCGTTGTGGGGGGAGGTATGAACACTGAAGCTTTCTTT. Its protein product is CSVVGGGMNTEAFF.

The V gene is TRBV4-1, the J gene TRBJ1-2; 9 nucleotides line up with TRBD1. V gave up 2 bases and J gave up 4 bases; unmatched junction bases: 5. The CDR3 has 15 residues. The V gene's germline CDR1 is MGHRA and CDR2 YSYEKL. CDR3 protein: CASSQPGQGIYGYTF. CDR3 sequence (DNA): TGCGCCAGCAGCCAACCCGGACAGGGGATCTATGGCTACACCTTC.

This clonotype was recorded a few times. The chain is built from TRBV6-6 and TRBJ1-1, with a tentative D call TRBD1 (6 bases). Germline V gene sequence: CDR1 MNHNY, CDR2 SVGAGI (reference sequence). The CDR3 loop spans 14 amino acids. The V end was cut by 4 bases, the J end by 7 bases, with 16 bases between. CDR3: CASSSLTGQFEAFF. The CDR3 region has the DNA TGTGCCAGCAGTTCTTTAACCGGACAGTTTGAAGCTTTCTTT.

This clonotype was seen only a few times. The CDR3: CATSDPHDQETQYF. CDR3 coding DNA: TGTGCCACCAGTGACCCCCATGACCAAGAGACCCAGTACTTC. The chain joins TRBV24-1 to TRBJ2-5; D is unclear. Trimming shortened V by 4 bases and J by 0 bases, and 8 bases separated the two germline ends. Germline values: CDR1 KGHDR, CDR2 SFDVKD. The CDR3 has 14 amino acids.

The sample holds a few counts of this clonotype. The chain couples TRBV7-8 to TRBJ2-1; possible D gene TRBD2, 5 bases. The CDR3 runs to 16 residues. V dropped 5 bases and J dropped 7 bases, with 21 bases sitting between them. Germline lookup yields CDR1 SGHVS and CDR2 FQNEAQ. In nucleotides, the CDR3 is TGTGCCAGCAGCCCGACTATATCCCCCCAGTTGAATGAGCAGTTCTTC. This translates into CASSPTISPQLNEQFF. Full variable domain (missing parts from reference TRBV7-8 and TRBJ2-1): GAGVSQSPRYKVAKRGQDVALRCDPISGHVSLFWYQQALGQGPEFLTYFQNEAQLDKSGLPSDRFFAERPEGSVSTLKIQRTQQEDSAVYLCASSPTISPQLNEQFFGPGTRLTVL.

This clonotype turned up a few times. This chain links TRBV3-1 with TRBJ1-3; no definite D call. Per germline, CDR1 LGHDT and CDR2 YNNKEL (reference sequence). This CDR3 has 16 amino acids. V lost 1 base to trimming and J lost 1 base, with 11 bases between them. This CDR3 is CASSQGPPGSGNTIYF. The DNA for the CDR3 is TGTGCCAGCAGCCAAGGTCCCCCGGGGTCTGGAAACACCATATATTTT.

In this sample, this clonotype turned up a few times. This chain joins TRBV4-1 and TRBJ2-1; TRBD2 agrees at 7 bases. The V and J ends lost 4 bases and 9 bases, in that order; junction bases with no gene match: 12. Germline V CDR1 and CDR2: MGHRA, YSYEKL. The length of the CDR3 is 15 residues. The CDR3 reads CASSRDWGGTGEQFF. CDR3 nucleotides: TGCGCCAGCAGCCGGGACTGGGGGGGTACAGGTGAGCAGTTCTTC.

This chain connects TRBV24-1 to TRBJ2-5; 7 bases are a match to TRBD2. The CDR3 runs 13 residues. Trimming at V came to 7 bases and at J to 3 bases, leaving 4 bases not matched to a gene. Per germline, CDR1 KGHDR and CDR2 SFDVKD. The CDR3 DNA reads TGTGCCACCAGATCTAGCGGTGAAGAGACCCAGTACTTC. Amino acids: CATRSSGEETQYF.

The chain's CDR3 is CASSLVLSPGQGPRLENQPQHF. The CDR3 DNA is TGTGCCAGCAGCTTAGTTTTGTCACCGGGACAGGGGCCTCGACTCGAGAATCAGCCCCAGCATTTT. The V gene is TRBV7-7, the J gene TRBJ1-5; 10 bases line up with TRBD1. The CDR3 spans 22 residues. With V trimmed by 1 base and J by 4 bases, 22 bases remained unmatched. Per the germline V gene, CDR1 is SSHAT and CDR2 is FNYEAQ (reference sequence).

The chain joins TRBV9 to TRBJ2-3; 8 bases line up with TRBD1. The CDR3 is made up of 18 amino acids. The V gene's germline CDR1 is SGDLS and CDR2 YYNGEE. The J segment lost 0 bases and the V segment lost 0 bases, leaving 9 bases of the junction unmatched. CDR3 nucleotides: TGTGCCAGCAGCGTAGCGAAGGACAGGGACTCTAGCACAGATACGCAGTATTTT. It is translated as CASSVAKDRDSSTDTQYF.

This clonotype was detected a few times. Here the CDR3 reads CSVEDRYQGRGYGYTF. DNA for the CDR3: TGCAGCGTTGAAGATCGCTATCAGGGACGGGGCTATGGCTACACCTTC. The genes are TRBV29-1 and TRBJ1-2; maybe TRBD1 (5 bases). V was shortened by 0 bases and J by 4 bases, with 18 bases between the two germline ends. The CDR3 totals 16 residues. Germline values: CDR1 SQVTM, CDR2 ANQGSEA.

The chain carries TRBV5-4 and TRBJ2-1; D ambiguous. Germline CDR1 reads SGHNT; CDR2 reads YYREEE (reference sequence). The V gene lost 5 bases and the J gene lost 9 bases, with 9 bases spanning the gap. This CDR3 contains 11 residues. Here the CDR3 reads CASRGRVEQFF. CDR3 DNA sequence: TGTGCCAGCAGGGGCCGTGTTGAGCAGTTCTTC.

This clonotype was counted a few times. V is TRBV9 and J is TRBJ1-2; D gene uncertain. Germline loops: CDR1 SGDLS, CDR2 YYNGEE. V lost 0 bases, J lost 8 bases, and 8 bases lay in between. This CDR3 contains 12 residues. CDR3 DNA: TGTGCCAGCAGCGTAGGTGTGGGAGGCTACACCTTC. This encodes CASSVGVGGYTF.

Only a few counts were recorded for this clonotype. V gene TRBV3-1 combines with J gene TRBJ1-5; 7 bases line up with TRBD1. Germline CDR1 is LGHDT and CDR2 is YNNKEL (reference sequence). This CDR3 has 15 amino acids. V was pared by 4 bases and J by 1 base, with 4 bases of the junction left unmatched. The CDR3 reads CASSPGGQSNQPQHF. In DNA, the CDR3 is TGTGCCAGCAGCCCGGGGGGACAGAGCAATCAGCCCCAGCATTTT. Complete variable domain (other parts from reference TRBV3-1 and TRBJ1-5): DTAVSQTPKYLVTQMGNDKSIKCEQNLGHDTMYWYKQDSKKFLKIMFSYNNKELIINETVPNRFSPKSPDKAHLNLHINSLELGDSAVYFCASSPGGQSNQPQHFGDGTRLSIL.

This clonotype was detected only a few times. The chain carries TRBV27 and TRBJ2-1; TRBD1 matches at 9 bases. The V gene end was trimmed by 4 bases and the J gene end by 5 bases; junction bases not matched to a gene: 6. The CDR3 spans 15 residues. CDR1 MNHEY and CDR2 SMNVEV come from the germline V gene (reference sequence). The CDR3 here is CASSWDRVPHNEQFF. The CDR3 nucleotides read TGTGCCAGCAGTTGGGACAGGGTCCCTCACAATGAGCAGTTCTTC.

V is TRBV12-3 or TRBV12-4 and J is TRBJ2-5; D unresolved. V was cut by 6 bases and J by 0 bases, with 5 bases left in between. The CDR3 runs 12 residues. The CDR3 spells CASSVHQETQYF. CDR3 nucleotide sequence: TGTGCCAGCAGCGTACACCAAGAGACCCAGTACTTC.

This clonotype has just a few counts. The chain couples TRBV2 to TRBJ2-1; 7 bases fit TRBD2. CDR3 length equals 15 residues. The germline gives CDR1 SNHLY, CDR2 FYNNEI. V shed 6 bases, J shed 0 bases, and the junction held 5 bases outside the gene matches. Here the CDR3 reads CASSPRDYSYNEQFF. The CDR3 DNA sequence: TGTGCCAGCAGCCCCCGGGACTACTCCTACAATGAGCAGTTCTTC.